This TCR beta chain was recovered during a study of T cells in Graves' hyperthyroidism and ophthalmopathy. Findings and limits, study-wide: Most thyroid clonotypes expanded above 0.001 appeared in blood too. The model predicted ophthalmopathy a median approximately 6.3 months before onset.

In regard to this clonotype: Its antigen remains unknown.

TCR beta CDR3 sequences were amplified from RNA transcripts. First-round RT-PCR of the TCR CDR3 relied on the HTBI primer set. TCRdb analysed the multiplex PCR reads with MiXCR anew, one entry per CDR3 protein. The top ten hold about 49% of the sample, which has a few hundred thousand distinct CDR3 sequences, 15% to 20% seen once. Diagnosis relied on clinical symptoms, serum thyroxine and TRAb, thyroid ultrasound and orbital computed tomography. PBMCs were sourced from less than 12 ml fresh peripheral blood. Germline V lookup: CDR1 MGHRA, CDR2 YSYEKL. The CDR3 has 12 residues. V lost 0 bases, J lost 4 bases, and 3 bases lay in between.

J is TRBJ2-5 and V is TRBV4-1, with D unclear. Sequencing was performed on blood. This clonotype was sampled from a woman in her fifties or sixties with Graves' hyperthyroidism. This CDR3 is CASSQDLETQYF. CDR3 in DNA: TGCGCCAGCAGCCAAGATTTAGAGACCCAGTACTTC.